The 18 T cell receptor beta chains presented below share a single source sample, sequenced in a study of blood T cell repertoires in COVID-19. TCRdb's copy holds only in-frame clones and misses some; the assay was immunoSEQ multiplex PCR. The profile shows approximately 80,000 clones, 70% to 75% of them singletons. Material for sequencing was peripheral blood. The receptors come from a man aged 45 to 65 with active or convalescent COVID-19.

The CDR3 sequence is CASGLGQGVSGNTIYF. The DNA for the CDR3 is TGTGCTAGTGGTTTAGGACAGGGGGTCTCTGGAAACACCATATATTTT. The chain carries TRBV12-5 and TRBJ1-3; 10 bases agree with TRBD1. Germline V CDR1 and CDR2: LGHNT, FRNRAP. This CDR3 is 16 amino acids long. J gave up 0 bases and V 3 bases, and 2 bases lay outside the gene matches. Using reference TRBV12-5 and TRBJ1-3 for the parts outside the CDR3, the full variable domain is DARVTQTPRHKVTEMGQEVTMRCQPILGHNTVFWYRQTMMQGLELLAYFRNRAPLDDSGMPKDRFSAEMPDATLATLKIQPSEPRDSAVYFCASGLGQGVSGNTIYFGEGSWLTVV.

V and J are TRBV19 and TRBJ2-3, with TRBD2 matching 10 bases. After removal of 2 bases from V and 7 bases from J, the junction contained 9 bases not matched to a gene. Germline-derived CDR1 and CDR2 are LNHDA and SQIVND (reference sequence). This CDR3 region has 16 residues. CDR3 region: CASSIPTSGAENTQYF. In DNA, the CDR3 is TGTGCCAGTAGTATACCCACTAGCGGGGCTGAAAATACGCAGTATTTT.

The chain recombines TRBV13 with TRBJ2-1; D is perhaps TRBD2 (6 bases). From germline, CDR1 is PRHDT and CDR2 FYEKMQ (reference sequence). V lost 0 bases and J 0 bases, leaving 21 bases between the germline ends. This CDR3 region has 20 residues. CDR3 coding DNA: TGTGCCAGCAGCTTAGGAGGGTGGAGAATAGCGGCCAGCTCCTACAATGAGCAGTTCTTC. This codes for CASSLGGWRIAASSYNEQFF. Drawing the rest from reference TRBV13 and TRBJ2-1, the complete variable domain is AAGVIQSPRHLIKEKRETATLKCYPIPRHDTVYWYQQGPGQDPQFLISFYEKMQSDKGSIPDRFSAQQFSDYHSELNMSSLELGDSALYFCASSLGGWRIAASSYNEQFFGPGTRLTVL.

V gene TRBV7-3 combines with J gene TRBJ2-1; 11 bases line up with TRBD1. This CDR3 has 19 residues. Germline CDR1 and CDR2: SGHTA and FQGTGA. V lost 5 bases, J lost 0 bases, and 12 bases stayed unmatched. The CDR3 DNA is TGTGCCAGCAGCCTACGGACAGGGGGCGTTCAAAGCTCCTACAATGAGCAGTTCTTC. It is translated as CASSLRTGGVQSSYNEQFF.

The rearrangement links TRBV18 to TRBJ2-1; 8 bases are shared with TRBD1. Looked up from germline, CDR1 is KGHSH and CDR2 is LQKENI. The CDR3 has 17 residues. Unmatched junction bases numbered 12, after V lost 3 bases and J lost 5 bases. In DNA, the CDR3 is TGTGCCAGCTCACCTTTCGTGACGGGACAGGCTAACAATGAGCAGTTCTTC. Protein product: CASSPFVTGQANNEQFF.

This chain links TRBV11-2 with TRBJ2-7, with 7 nucleotides matching TRBD1. Germline CDR1 and CDR2: SGHAT and FQNNGV. CDR3 length: 13 residues. V trimming: 1 base; J trimming: 4 bases; junction bases outside the gene matches: 1. This CDR3 is CASSLGDSYEQYF. The DNA of the CDR3 is TGTGCCAGCAGCTTAGGGGACAGTTACGAGCAGTACTTC.

The chain couples TRBV9 to TRBJ2-2; 10 bases are a match to TRBD2. This CDR3 is 17 amino acids long. V gave up 0 bases and J gave up 1 base; unmatched junction bases: 3. Germline lookup yields CDR1 SGDLS and CDR2 YYNGEE. CDR3 amino acids: CASSVGERGGNTGELFF. The CDR3 DNA follows: TGTGCCAGCAGCGTAGGCGAGCGGGGGGGGAACACCGGGGAGCTGTTTTTT.

This clone appeared a single time. V gene TRBV6-5 combines with J gene TRBJ2-3, with D maybe TRBD1 (6 bases). The germline V and J ends were trimmed by 2 bases and 6 bases, with 18 bases remaining between them. Germline-derived CDR1 and CDR2 are MNHEY and SVGAGI. This CDR3 has 16 residues. This chain's CDR3 is CASSYGAGAGSDTQYF. The CDR3 bases are TGTGCCAGCAGTTACGGAGCAGGGGCAGGATCGGATACGCAGTATTTT.

This clone has a handful of counts. This sequence joins TRBV29-1 and TRBJ2-3; 12 nucleotides line up with TRBD2. V lost 0 bases, J lost 4 bases, and 8 bases stayed unmatched. This CDR3 region has 17 residues. The germline V gene encodes CDR1 SQVTM and CDR2 ANQGSEA. In DNA, the CDR3 is TGCAGCGTTGAAGATACCCTAGCGGGGGGGATCCCAGATACGCAGTATTTT. Translation gives CSVEDTLAGGIPDTQYF.

By sample share, this clone is medium-sized. The J gene is TRBJ1-1, the V gene TRBV12-3 or TRBV12-4; D remains ambiguous. V lost 2 bases, J lost 4 bases, and 8 bases lay in between. This CDR3 is built from 13 residues. CDR3 protein: CASSLQVPTEAFF. The CDR3 DNA is TGTGCCAGCAGTTTACAGGTTCCCACTGAAGCTTTCTTT.

This clone appeared a few times. This chain uses TRBV29-1 with TRBJ1-2, with D uncertain. Germline values: CDR1 SQVTM, CDR2 ANQGSEA. CDR3 length: 13 residues. Trimming shortened V by 2 bases and J by 7 bases, and 14 bases separated the two germline ends. The CDR3 region is CSVEWGGGSGYTF. The CDR3 DNA follows: TGCAGCGTTGAATGGGGAGGAGGGTCTGGCTACACCTTC. The full variable domain, in which reference TRBV29-1 and TRBJ1-2 provide the parts outside the CDR3, is SAVISQKPSRDICQRGTSLTIQCQVDSQVTMMFWYRQQPGQSLTLIATANQGSEATYESGFVIDKFPISRPNLTFSTLTVSNMSPEDSSIYLCSVEWGGGSGYTFGSGTRLTVV.

The chain has TRBV19 and TRBJ1-2; tentative D call: TRBD1 (5 bases). Germline loops: CDR1 LNHDA, CDR2 SQIVND (reference sequence). The CDR3 has 13 residues. Trimming shortened V by 4 bases and J by 3 bases, and 9 bases separated the two germline ends. For the CDR3, the DNA is TGTGCCAGTAGTAAGACAGAGGACTATGGCTACACCTTC. This codes for CASSKTEDYGYTF.

This chain uses TRBV5-1 with TRBJ2-7, with 8 bases lining up with TRBD1. The J segment lost 5 bases and the V segment lost 1 base, leaving 5 bases of the junction unmatched. This CDR3 is built from 14 residues. In germline, CDR1 is SGHRS, CDR2 YFSETQ. The DNA of the CDR3 is TGCGCCAGCAGCTTGATCGGGACAGGTAACGAGCAGTACTTC. It yields the protein CASSLIGTGNEQYF.

The chain couples TRBV9 to TRBJ2-3; the match to TRBD2 covers 9 bases. J lost 0 bases, V lost 7 bases, and 6 bases had no gene match. The CDR3 consists of 15 residues. CDR1 and CDR2 from the germline V gene are SGDLS and YYNGEE. CDR3 in amino acids: CASVSGGASTDTQYF. The CDR3, as DNA: TGTGCCAGCGTTAGCGGGGGCGCTAGCACAGATACGCAGTATTTT.

The gene calls are TRBV29-1 and TRBJ2-7, with 7 nucleotides matching TRBD1. V lost 7 bases, J lost 0 bases, and 3 bases stayed unmatched. Germline V gives CDR1 SQVTM, CDR2 ANQGSEA. This CDR3 region has 12 residues. The CDR3 protein is CSATGRSYEQYF. DNA for the CDR3: TGCAGCGCGACAGGGCGCTCCTACGAGCAGTACTTC.

The chain employs TRBV21-1 and TRBJ1-2. TRBV21-1 is tagged as a pseudogene. The CDR3 is made up of 15 amino acids. The CDR3: CASSKIGGVHYGYTF. In DNA, the CDR3 is TGTGCCAGCAGCAAAATAGGGGGGGTACACTATGGCTACACCTTC.

V and J are TRBV5-6 and TRBJ2-1, with a possible D match to TRBD2 (7 bases). The CDR3 loop spans 17 amino acids. Germline assignment: CDR1 SGHDT and CDR2 YYEEEE. The V and J ends lost 0 bases and 2 bases respectively, with 15 bases between them. CDR3 sequence reads: CASSLGFRGATYNEQFF. As DNA, the CDR3 is TGTGCCAGCAGCTTGGGATTCCGGGGGGCCACCTACAATGAGCAGTTCTTC.

The chain couples TRBV9 to TRBJ2-3, with 9 bases aligning to TRBD2. With 0 bases clipped from V and 0 bases from J, the junction kept 8 bases outside the gene matches. The CDR3 is made up of 18 amino acids. Germline V gene data show CDR1 as SGDLS and CDR2 as YYNGEE. CDR3 nucleotides: TGTGCCAGCAGCGTAGCCCCCACTAGCGGGTATAGCACAGATACGCAGTATTTT. Protein product: CASSVAPTSGYSTDTQYF.